This TCR beta chain is drawn from a study of memory CD4+ T cells and cytomegalovirus serostatus. TCRdb's table, derived via immunoSEQ multiplex PCR, lists solely in-frame clones and lacks some. The repertoire includes 50,000 to 65,000 clones, approximately 80% of them detected once, and 1.3% to 1.5% sits in the top ten. The sort gate was single viable CD3+CD4+CD8-CD45RO+ cells for memory CD4+ T cells. The sample consisted of memory CD4+ T cells from blood. This clonotype was sampled from an adult in good health and CMV-seropositive.

The CDR3 nucleotides are TGCGCCAGCAGCCAAGAGGGGGGGGCCACCATATATTTT. It translates to CASSQEGGATIYF. The V call is TRBV4-3, the J call TRBJ1-3; D might be TRBD1 (6 bases). This CDR3 comprises 13 residues. V lost 0 bases, J lost 9 bases, and 9 bases lay in between. Germline CDR1 and CDR2: LGHNA and YSLEER.